This T cell receptor beta chain was sequenced during a study of breast tumors, draining lymph nodes, adjacent tissues. Study-level points and caveats: The lymph node origin of tumor T cells was framed as consistent with a hypothesis, not demonstrated. Most tumor T cells seemingly derive from lymph node, then expand in tumor. Tumor repertoires ranked between lymph nodes and nontumor tissue in diversity, with V and J gene preferences. Luminal-like breast cancer showed significantly higher tumor–nontumor repertoire similarity than basal-like.

TCRdb fed the multiplex PCR reads into MiXCR, producing one record per CDR3 protein. The sample consists of roughly 110,000 distinct CDR3 sequences, more than 30% of them appearing once. Breast cancer patients provided tissue from their axillary draining lymph nodes. The sample holds many counts of this clonotype. Its antigen is unidentified. This clone may be a read error of a much larger clone one base away. The specimen was axillary lymph node tissue. The sequence was obtained from a female donor with breast cancer. Some clones in this sample may be carry-over from other donors' samples.

CDR3 sequence (DNA): TGTGCCAGCAGCCACTCCGGGACTAGCGGGAGGGCGGTTCCCTACGAGCAGTACTTC. Amino acids: CASSHSGTSGRAVPYEQYF. The V and J genes are TRBV7-9 and TRBJ2-7, with 16 bases that match TRBD2. Losses at the gene ends were 5 bases for V and 2 bases for J; bases not matched to a gene: 12. The germline V gene has CDR1 SEHNR and CDR2 FQNEAQ (reference sequence). CDR3 size: 19 residues.